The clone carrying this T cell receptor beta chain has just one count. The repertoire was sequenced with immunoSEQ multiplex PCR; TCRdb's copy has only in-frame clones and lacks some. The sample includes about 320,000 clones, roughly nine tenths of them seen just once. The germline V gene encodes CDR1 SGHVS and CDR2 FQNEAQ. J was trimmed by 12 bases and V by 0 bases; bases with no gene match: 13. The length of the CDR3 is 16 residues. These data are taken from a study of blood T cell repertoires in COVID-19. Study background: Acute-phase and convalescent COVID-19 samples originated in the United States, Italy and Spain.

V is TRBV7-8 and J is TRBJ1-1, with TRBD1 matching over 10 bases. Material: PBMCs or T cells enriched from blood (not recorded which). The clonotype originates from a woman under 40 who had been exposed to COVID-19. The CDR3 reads CASSLAGRGDRGRTFF. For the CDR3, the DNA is TGTGCCAGCAGCTTAGCCGGACGGGGGGACAGGGGAAGGACTTTCTTT.